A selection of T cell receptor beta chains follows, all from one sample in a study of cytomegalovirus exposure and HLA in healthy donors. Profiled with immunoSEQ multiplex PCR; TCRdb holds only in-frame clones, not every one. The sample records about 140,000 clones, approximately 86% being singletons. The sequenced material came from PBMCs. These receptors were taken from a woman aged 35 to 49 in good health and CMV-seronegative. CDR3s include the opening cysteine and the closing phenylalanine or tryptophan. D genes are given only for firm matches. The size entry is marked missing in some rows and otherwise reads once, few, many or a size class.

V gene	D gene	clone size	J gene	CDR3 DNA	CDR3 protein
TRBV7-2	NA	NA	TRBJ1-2	TGTGCCAGCAGCACTCGACAGGCTGGTACTTCTAACTATGGCTACACCTTC	CASSTRQAGTSNYGYTF
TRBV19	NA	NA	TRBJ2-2	TGTGCCAGTAGTATCCCCATGTTCGAGCGGAAGAACACCGGGGAGCTGTTTTTT	CASSIPMFERKNTGELFF
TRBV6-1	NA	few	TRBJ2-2	TGTGCCAGCAGTGAACCTTCCGAGATCACCGGGGAGCTGTTTTTT	CASSEPSEITGELFF
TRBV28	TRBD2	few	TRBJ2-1	TGTGCCAGCAGCTTGGGAGGGTCTAGGTCCTACAATGAGCAGTTCTTC	CASSLGGSRSYNEQFF
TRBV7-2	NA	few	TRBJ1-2	TGTGCCAGCAGCTTAGTATATGGCTACACCTTC	CASSLVYGYTF
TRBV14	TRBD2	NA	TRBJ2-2	TGTGCCAGCAGCCAAGCATCCGGCGGGACTAGCGGGAGTGTCAAAGCCGGGGAGCTGTTTTTT	CASSQASGGTSGSVKAGELFF
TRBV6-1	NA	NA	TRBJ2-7	TGTGCCAGCAGTGCAACGGACAAGGCCGGGCAGTACTTC	CASSATDKAGQYF
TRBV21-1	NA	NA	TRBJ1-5	TGTGCCAGCAGCCGATTGAGGAGAGGACAGGTCGATCAGCCCCAGCATTTT	CASSRLRRGQVDQPQHF
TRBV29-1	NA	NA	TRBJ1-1	TGCAGCGTCCTCCAGGGGAACACTGAAGCTTTCTTT	CSVLQGNTEAFF
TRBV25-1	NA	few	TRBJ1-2	TGTGCCAGCAGTGACTCCACGGTAGCGGGGGCGGGTGGCTACACCTTC	CASSDSTVAGAGGYTF
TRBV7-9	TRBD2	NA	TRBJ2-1	TGTTCCAGCAGCTTAAGTCTAGCGGGTCGCGATGAGCAGTTCTTC	CSSSLSLAGRDEQFF
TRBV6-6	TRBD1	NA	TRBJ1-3	TGTGCCAGCAGTTACTCCTGGACAGGGAGCGGAAACACCATATATTTT	CASSYSWTGSGNTIYF
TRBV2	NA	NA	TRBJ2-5	TGTGCCAGCAACAGGGACCTCGGCCAAGAGACCCAGTACTTC	CASNRDLGQETQYF
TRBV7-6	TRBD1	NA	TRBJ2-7	TGTGCCAGCAGCTTCGAGACAGGGGTCCCCTACGAGCAGTACTTC	CASSFETGVPYEQYF
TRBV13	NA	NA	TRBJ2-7	TGTGCCAGCAGCTTAAACAGGGCCACCTACGAGCAGTACTTC	CASSLNRATYEQYF
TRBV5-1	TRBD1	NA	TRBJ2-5	TGCGCCAGCTCGAACCGACCGCGACAGGGGGAAGAGACCCAGTACTTC	CASSNRPRQGEETQYF
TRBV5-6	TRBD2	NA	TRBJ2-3	TGTGCCAGCAGCTTGACTAGCGTCGGCACAGATACGCAGTATTTT	CASSLTSVGTDTQYF
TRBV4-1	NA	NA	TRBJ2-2	TGCGCCAGCACCACCTTAGGGGGAACCGGGGAGCTGTTTTTT	CASTTLGGTGELFF
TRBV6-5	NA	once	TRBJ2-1	TGTGCCAGCAGTTACGGCTCACGGGGTCTCAACAATGAGCAGTTCTTC	CASSYGSRGLNNEQFF
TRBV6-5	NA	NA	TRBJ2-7	TGTGCCAGCAAGGTACCAGGGTTGTACGAGCAGTACTTC	CASKVPGLYEQYF
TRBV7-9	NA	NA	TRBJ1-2	TGTTCCAGCCATCGTTGGGTGGGGGCGATAGTACCCGGCTACACCTTC	CSSHRWVGAIVPGYTF
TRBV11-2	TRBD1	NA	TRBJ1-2	TGTGCCAGCAGCGCAACAGGGGGTCGAGGCTATGGCTACACCTTC	CASSATGGRGYGYTF
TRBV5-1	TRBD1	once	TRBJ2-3	TGCGCCAGCAGCCAAACCGGGACAGGGTACACAGATACGCAGTATTTT	CASSQTGTGYTDTQYF
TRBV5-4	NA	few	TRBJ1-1	TGTGCCAGCAGCTACGGACTCAGCACTGAAGCTTTCTTT	CASSYGLSTEAFF
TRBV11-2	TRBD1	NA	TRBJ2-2	TGTGCCAGCAGCCTAACAGGGGTCGGGGAGCTGTTTTTT	CASSLTGVGELFF
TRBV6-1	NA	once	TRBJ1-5	TGTGCCAGCAGTGAAGGTCTGGACTCCTATAGCAATCAGCCCCAGCATTTT	CASSEGLDSYSNQPQHF
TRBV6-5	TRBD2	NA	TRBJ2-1	TGTGCCAGCAGTTACCAACTAGCGGGACGTAATGAGCAGTTCTTC	CASSYQLAGRNEQFF
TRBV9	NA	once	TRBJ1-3	TGTGCCAGCAGCGTAAGCATGGGGAGAGGAAACACCATATATTTT	CASSVSMGRGNTIYF
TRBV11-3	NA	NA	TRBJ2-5	TGTGCCAGCAGCTTAGATCTGGCGGTTCAAGAGACCCAGTACTTC	CASSLDLAVQETQYF
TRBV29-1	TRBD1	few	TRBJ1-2	TGCAGCGCAAGAACAGGGGGGGGCTACACCTTC	CSARTGGGYTF
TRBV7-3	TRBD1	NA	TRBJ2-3	TGTGCCAGCAGCCCCTTACAGGGGCGCACAGATACGCAGTATTTT	CASSPLQGRTDTQYF